This T cell receptor (beta chain) is drawn from a study of blood T cell repertoires in COVID-19. Clones were read by immunoSEQ multiplex PCR, and TCRdb kept only the in-frame ones, dropping some. The sample carries 400,000 or so clones, around 84% recorded once. Germline loops: CDR1 SGHTS, CDR2 YDEGEE. V lost 4 bases and J lost 3, with 16 bases in between. CDR3 length equals 15 residues. The TCR sequence derives from a human donor in a cohort sampled during active COVID-19. Sequenced material: peripheral blood. J is TRBJ1-1 and V is TRBV5-8, with D possibly being TRBD1 (5 bases). CDR3 residues: CASSRGAGGHTEAFF. DNA for the CDR3: TGTGCCAGCAGCCGAGGGGCGGGGGGACACACTGAAGCTTTCTTT.